This TCR beta chain was profiled in a study of T cells in localized non-small cell lung cancer. Study results and limitations: Longer survival (overall) was linked to higher T cell density in blood. A median of around 52 clones ranked among the top 100 in tumor appeared in adjacent lung.

Profiling relied on immunoSEQ multiplex PCR, and the TCRdb table lists in-frame clones only, not all of them. The sample lists 60,000 to 85,000 clones; about 90% were seen once. As to this clone: Its antigen is unknown.

The CDR3 extends over 15 amino acids. Germline V gene data show CDR1 as MDHEN and CDR2 as SYDVKM. The V end was cut by 2 bases, the J end by 8 bases, with 18 bases between. This clonotype was sampled from a male donor at least 60 years old with stage III squamous cell lung carcinoma. The sequenced sample was peripheral blood, obtained before any cancer treatment. This chain uses TRBV28 with TRBJ1-2; no definite D call. The CDR3 region has the DNA TGTGCCAGCAGTTTAGCCCCCCCTTGGGGATTAGGCTACACCTTC. This encodes CASSLAPPWGLGYTF.